The 14 T cell receptor beta chains reported below all come from one sample, sequenced in a study of blood T cell repertoires in COVID-19. Repertoires were generated with immunoSEQ multiplex PCR, while TCRdb's copy carries only in-frame clones and drops some. The data show 150,000 to 200,000 clones, 81% seen once. The source material was peripheral blood. The receptor source for this set is a human donor in a cohort sampled during active COVID-19.

This chain joins TRBV6-1 and TRBJ1-5; 7 bases agree with TRBD1. The CDR3 totals 16 residues. The J segment lost 2 bases and the V segment lost 3 bases, leaving 7 bases of the junction unmatched. Germline CDR1 is MNHNS and CDR2 is SASEGT. The CDR3 here is CASSDILQGGNQPQHF. For the CDR3, the DNA is TGTGCCAGCAGTGATATACTTCAGGGGGGCAATCAGCCCCAGCATTTT.

The V and J genes are TRBV20-1 and TRBJ2-7; 8 bases agree with TRBD2. The CDR3 is 14 residues long. Germline loops: CDR1 DFQATT, CDR2 SNEGSKA (reference sequence). V lost 3 bases and J lost 3; bases outside the gene matches: 7. CDR3 region: CSASDREGRYEQYF. The CDR3 region has the DNA TGCAGTGCTAGTGACCGGGAGGGCCGCTACGAGCAGTACTTC.

In DNA, the CDR3 is TGTGCCAGTAGTATAGATCTTTTGAGGGAGCAGAGGGGCTACACCTTC. Translation: CASSIDLLREQRGYTF. The genes are TRBV19 and TRBJ1-2; D remains unclear. This CDR3 region has 16 residues. The germline CDR1 and CDR2 sequences are LNHDA and SQIVND (reference sequence). V was clipped by 0 bases and J by 8 bases, with 19 bases between them.

V is TRBV19 and J is TRBJ1-1, with a tentative D call TRBD1 (5 bases). CDR3 size: 13 residues. With 8 bases removed from V and 1 base from J, the gap between germline ends came to 11 bases. CDR1 is LNHDA and CDR2 is SQIVND in the germline V gene (reference sequence). The CDR3 loop is CASRSGRNTEAFF. The CDR3 DNA reads TGTGCCAGTCGGTCAGGGCGGAACACTGAAGCTTTCTTT. Supplemented by reference TRBV19 and TRBJ1-1, the full variable domain reads DGGITQSPKYLFRKEGQNVTLSCEQNLNHDAMYWYRQDPGQGLRLIYYSQIVNDFQKGDIAEGYSVSREKKESFPLTVTSAQKNPTAFYLCASRSGRNTEAFFGQGTRLTVV.

The rearrangement uses TRBV30 and TRBJ1-6, with D perhaps matching TRBD1 (6 bases). This CDR3 spans 15 amino acids. V shed 4 bases and J shed 5 bases, with 15 bases lying between them. Germline CDR1 and CDR2: GTSNPN and SVGIG (reference sequence). The CDR3 region has the DNA TGTGCCTGGATCTCAACAGGGTTAAATAATTCACCCCTCCACTTT. Translating it yields CAWISTGLNNSPLHF.

This clone occurred a few times. V and J are TRBV6-5 and TRBJ1-6, with 7 nucleotides matching TRBD1. The V gene's germline CDR1 is MNHEY and CDR2 SVGAGI. With V trimmed by 8 bases and J by 9 bases, 10 bases remained unmatched. The CDR3 totals 14 residues. In DNA form, the CDR3 reads TGTGCCAGCTGGCCCCGACAGGGTAGTTCACCCCTCCACTTT. As protein: CASWPRQGSSPLHF.

The rearrangement uses TRBV6-5 and TRBJ2-1; 9 bases are shared with TRBD2. J lost 5 bases, V lost 8 bases, and 1 base had no gene match. The CDR3 loop spans 12 amino acids. Germline values: CDR1 MNHEY, CDR2 SVGAGI. The CDR3 DNA sequence: TGTGCCAGCTCTAGCGGGAACAATGAGCAGTTCTTC. Translated, it gives CASSSGNNEQFF.

This sequence joins TRBV29-1 and TRBJ2-7; 10 bases match TRBD2. The germline V gene encodes CDR1 SQVTM and CDR2 ANQGSEA. V lost 1 base to trimming and J lost 1 base; unmatched junction nucleotides: 7. This CDR3 has 16 amino acids. The CDR3 sequence: CSVEGLSGGSSYEQYF. The CDR3 region has the DNA TGCAGCGTTGAAGGGCTTAGCGGGGGGTCGTCCTACGAGCAGTACTTC.

V gene TRBV4-3 combines with J gene TRBJ2-6, with TRBD1 matching 8 bases. Germline V gives CDR1 LGHNA, CDR2 YSLEER. This CDR3 is built from 19 residues. With 0 bases clipped from V and 0 bases from J, the junction kept 7 bases outside the gene matches. For the CDR3, the DNA is TGCGCCAGCAGCCAAGAGGCAGGGGGCGCGAGCTCTGGGGCCAACGTCCTGACTTTC. As protein: CASSQEAGGASSGANVLTF.

The genes are TRBV11-3 and TRBJ2-1, with a tentative D call TRBD2 (6 bases). With 5 bases removed from V and 5 bases from J, the gap between germline ends came to 16 bases. The CDR3 extends over 15 amino acids. CDR1 is SGHNT, CDR2 YENEEA, per germline. The DNA of the CDR3 is TGTGCCAGCAGCCCCCGACTGGGCGGGGACAATGAGCAGTTCTTC. It codes for CASSPRLGGDNEQFF.

The J gene is TRBJ2-1, the V gene TRBV4-3; tentatively, D is TRBD2 (7 bases). This CDR3 has 15 residues. V gave up 1 base and J gave up 8 bases, with 15 bases separating them. The germline V gene encodes CDR1 LGHNA and CDR2 YSLEER. The CDR3 protein is CASSQVGGRGDEQFF. The CDR3, as DNA: TGCGCCAGCAGCCAAGTCGGTGGGAGGGGGGATGAGCAGTTCTTC.

The chain links TRBV28 to TRBJ1-2, with D possibly being TRBD1 (6 bases). With 5 bases removed from V and 4 bases from J, the gap between germline ends came to 14 bases. Per the germline V gene, CDR1 is MDHEN and CDR2 is SYDVKM. The CDR3 consists of 14 residues. The DNA for the CDR3 is TGTGCCAGCAGTCCACAGGGTGAGGGCTATGGCTACACCTTC. Amino acid sequence: CASSPQGEGYGYTF.

CDR3 sequence (DNA): TGTGCCAGCAGTGCAATCAATATTAGAAATGAGCAGTTCTTC. The encoded protein is CASSAINIRNEQFF. The chain is built from TRBV2 and TRBJ2-1; the D is unclear. V lost 4 bases to trimming and J lost 7 bases, with 14 bases between them. CDR3 length: 14 amino acids. Germline CDR1 and CDR2: SNHLY and FYNNEI.

The chain couples TRBV6-5 to TRBJ1-1, with 7 positions matching TRBD1. The V gene end was trimmed by 8 bases and the J gene end by 4 bases; junction bases not matched to a gene: 7. The germline gives CDR1 MNHEY, CDR2 SVGAGI. The CDR3 sequence is 13 residues long. For the CDR3, the DNA is TGTGCCAGCGGAGGTACAGGGGTCACTGAAGCTTTCTTT. Its translation: CASGGTGVTEAFF.